In this sample, the clone carrying this T cell receptor beta chain turned up a few times. Its antigen is as yet unknown. The sample originates from a study of response to subunit inactivated influenza vaccine. Whole-study results and caveats: Authors suggested few new T cells are recruited by each seasonal influenza vaccination.

Each CDR3 protein is one row after TCRdb ran MiXCR on the RT-PCR reads. This sample carries some 850,000 distinct CDR3 sequences, approximately 18% of them seen once, and the ten largest clones take approximately 11%. The CDR3 contains 14 residues. V lost 5 bases to trimming and J lost 5 bases; unmatched junction nucleotides: 6. V usage is TRBV12-3 or TRBV12-4 and J usage is TRBJ2-5; 9 positions agree with TRBD1. Sequenced material: PBMCs from blood, taken roughly 5 days after vaccination. The receptor was isolated from a man in his forties or fifties who received an inactivated influenza vaccine. CDR3 residues: CASSMGQGGETQYF. Written as DNA, the CDR3 is TGTGCCAGCAGTATGGGACAGGGTGGGGAGACCCAGTACTTC.